This T cell receptor (beta chain) stems from a study of radiotherapy plus CTLA-4 blockade in lung cancer. Study observations and caveats: Peripheral blood showed expansion of tumor-derived TCR clones after radiotherapy and ipilimumab.

The CDR3 totals 14 residues. The V and J ends lost 4 bases and 3 bases, in that order; junction bases with no gene match: 3. Germline assignment: CDR1 SGDLS and CDR2 YYNGEE. The study gave focal radiation plus ipilimumab CTLA-4 blockade to patients with chemo-refractory metastatic non-small-cell lung cancer. Clones were sequenced by immunoSEQ multiplex PCR, and TCRdb holds only the in-frame ones, with some missing. The sample lists 50,000 to 70,000 clones, over 70% occurring once. A word on this clone: Its antigen is undetermined.

The chain joins TRBV9 to TRBJ2-5; TRBD2 matches at 10 bases. The material sequenced was peripheral blood, taken from a patient treated with radiotherapy plus ipilimumab. The receptor's source is a human donor with non-small cell lung cancer who had a partial response to radiotherapy plus ipilimumab. The CDR3 DNA reads as TGTGCCAGCAGCACTAGCGGGATAGAAGAGACCCAGTACTTC. Translating gives CASSTSGIEETQYF.